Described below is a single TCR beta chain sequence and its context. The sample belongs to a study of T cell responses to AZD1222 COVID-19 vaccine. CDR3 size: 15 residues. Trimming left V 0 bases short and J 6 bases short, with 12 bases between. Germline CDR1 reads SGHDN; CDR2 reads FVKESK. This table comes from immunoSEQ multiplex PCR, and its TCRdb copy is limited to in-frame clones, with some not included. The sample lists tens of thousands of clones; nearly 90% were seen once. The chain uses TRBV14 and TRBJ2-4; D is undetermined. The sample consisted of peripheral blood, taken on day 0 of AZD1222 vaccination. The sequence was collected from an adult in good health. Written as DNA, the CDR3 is TGTGCCAGCAGCCAAGATGGCCGGTTGGGAAACATTCAGTACTTC. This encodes CASSQDGRLGNIQYF.